One T cell receptor (beta chain) is described in this entry. Profiled with immunoSEQ multiplex PCR; TCRdb holds only in-frame clones, not every one. Seen here are around 30,000 clones, roughly nine tenths observed once, and the top ten hold around 5%. The CDR3 is 16 residues long. Trimming took 2 bases from V and 7 from J; bases not matched to a gene: 7. Germline CDR1 reads ENHRY; CDR2 reads SYGVKD. This record comes from a study of T cell changes during pregnancy in multiple sclerosis. The sequenced sample was CD8+ T cells from peripheral blood mononuclear cells, obtained in the first trimester of pregnancy. The chain combines TRBV10-3 with TRBJ1-5; 11 positions match TRBD1. This receptor was identified in a female donor with multiple sclerosis, enrolled in a pregnancy study. In DNA, the CDR3 is TGTGCCATCAGTGAGGAAGGACAGGGGGCTCGACAGCCCCAGCATTTT. Protein sequence: CAISEEGQGARQPQHF.